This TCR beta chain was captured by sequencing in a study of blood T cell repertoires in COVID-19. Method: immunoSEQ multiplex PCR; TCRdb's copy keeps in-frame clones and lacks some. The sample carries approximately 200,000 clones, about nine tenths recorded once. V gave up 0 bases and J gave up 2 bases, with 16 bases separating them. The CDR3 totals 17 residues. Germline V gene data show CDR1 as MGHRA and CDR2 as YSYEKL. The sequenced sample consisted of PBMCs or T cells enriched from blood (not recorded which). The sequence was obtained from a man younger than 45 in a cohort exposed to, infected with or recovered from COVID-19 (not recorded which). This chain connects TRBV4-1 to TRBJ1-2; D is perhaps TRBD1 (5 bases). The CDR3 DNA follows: TGCGCCAGCAGCCAAGAGCCCCCGGCAGGGCCCAACTATGGCTACACCTTC. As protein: CASSQEPPAGPNYGYTF.